These T cell receptor beta chains were read from a single sample in a study of cytomegalovirus exposure and HLA in healthy donors. The repertoire was sequenced with immunoSEQ multiplex PCR; TCRdb's copy has only in-frame clones and lacks some. The repertoire includes around 150,000 clones, 79% of them detected once, and 5% to 6.5% sits in the top ten. The material sequenced was PBMCs. Receptors originate from a man aged 50-60 years in good health and CMV-seropositive. Each CDR3 is given with its conserved first and last residue. D genes are given only for firm matches. Some rows mark clone size as missing; the rest say once, few, many or name a class of expanded clone.

V	D	size	J	CDR3	DNA
TRBV11-3	TRBD2	NA	TRBJ2-3	CASSLSSGSTTDTQYF	TGTGCCAGCAGCCTATCTAGCGGGAGTACAACAGATACGCAGTATTTT
TRBV6-1	NA	NA	TRBJ1-2	CASSDRDYGYTF	TGTGCCAGCAGTGACAGGGATTATGGCTACACCTTC
TRBV6-1	NA	NA	TRBJ1-1	CASRGQGIAEAFF	TGTGCCAGCAGAGGTCAGGGGATCGCTGAAGCTTTCTTT
TRBV25-1	TRBD2	few	TRBJ2-1	CATKSNGRDEQFF	TGTGCCACCAAGTCTAACGGGAGGGATGAGCAGTTCTTC
TRBV6-1	TRBD2	NA	TRBJ2-1	CASSGSGSRDEQFF	TGTGCCAGCAGCGGGAGCGGGAGTAGGGATGAGCAGTTCTTC
TRBV5-1	TRBD1	NA	TRBJ2-5	CASSPGQFQETQYF	TGCGCCAGCAGCCCGGGACAGTTCCAAGAGACCCAGTACTTC
TRBV4-1	TRBD2	NA	TRBJ2-5	CASSQGFALAGQETQYF	TGCGCCAGCAGCCAAGGATTTGCCCTAGCGGGACAAGAGACCCAGTACTTC
TRBV4-2	NA	NA	TRBJ1-4	CASSQGRGSAEKLFF	TGTGCCAGCAGCCAAGGGCGGGGGTCGGCTGAAAAACTGTTTTTT
TRBV19	TRBD1	NA	TRBJ1-6	CASNRGTAYNSPLHF	TGTGCCAGTAATCGGGGGACAGCCTATAATTCACCCCTCCACTTT
TRBV5-6	TRBD2	NA	TRBJ2-3	CASSPLAGGNKDTQYF	TGTGCCAGCAGCCCGTTAGCGGGAGGGAACAAAGATACGCAGTATTTT
TRBV6-1	TRBD1	once	TRBJ1-3	CASRGPGGLNTIYF	TGTGCCAGCAGGGGGCCAGGGGGATTGAACACCATATATTTT